This TCR beta chain is from a study of blood T cell repertoires in COVID-19. As for the study in general: Samples of COVID-19 (acute and convalescent) were obtained from the United States, Italy and Spain.

In its sample, this clone was seen a few times. Per the authors' pipeline: Amplification of reference gene primers provided the estimated nucleated cell counts. Measured with immunoSEQ multiplex PCR; TCRdb has only the in-frame clones, and not every one. Clone size and the V and J calls come from that table; the DNA yielded D and trimming. The sample records approximately 210,000 clones, approximately 83% being singletons. The specimen sequenced was PBMCs or T cells enriched from blood (not recorded which). This clonotype was obtained from a woman aged 55-69 years who had recovered from COVID-19.

The CDR3: CASSPGGLQETQYF. In nucleotides, the CDR3 is TGTGCCAGCAGTCCTGGGGGACTCCAAGAGACCCAGTACTTC. This chain connects TRBV7-7 to TRBJ2-5, with a weak D call TRBD2 (6 bases). This CDR3 region has 14 residues. CDR1 SSHAT and CDR2 FNYEAQ come from the germline V gene (reference sequence). The ends were cut back, 6 bases at V and 1 base at J, with 12 bases in the middle.